This T cell receptor (beta chain) was captured by sequencing in a study of T cells in Graves' hyperthyroidism and ophthalmopathy. In its sample, this clonotype was seen a few times. TCR beta CDR3 regions were amplified from RNA transcripts. HTBI primers drove first-round RT-PCR of the TCR CDR3. One entry per CDR3 protein results from TCRdb running MiXCR on the multiplex PCR reads. The sample includes 500,000 to 550,000 distinct CDR3 sequences, about a fifth of them seen just once. The receptor's source is a man aged 18 to 35 with Graves' hyperthyroidism. Sequences were obtained from blood.

CDR3 protein: CASGGGGLDEQYF. The CDR3 DNA is TGTGCCAGCGGGGGGGGGGGACTGGACGAGCAGTACTTC. The genes are TRBV7-6 and TRBJ2-7; 7 nucleotides line up with TRBD2. V trimming: 8 bases; J trimming: 5 bases; junction bases outside the gene matches: 9. The length of the CDR3 is 13 residues. CDR1 is SGHVS, CDR2 FNYEAQ, per germline.